These 3 T cell receptor beta chains were sequenced from one sample in a study of response to subunit inactivated influenza vaccine. One entry per CDR3 protein results from TCRdb running MiXCR on the RT-PCR reads. The sample consists of 200,000 to 250,000 distinct CDR3 sequences, 9% to 15% of them appearing once. The sequencing used non-naive T cells sorted from PBMCs, collected around 15 days before vaccination. The receptors here all came from a middle-aged man who received an inactivated influenza vaccine.

This clonotype appeared many times. The rearrangement links TRBV5-1 to TRBJ2-5, with D hard to call. Germline lookup yields CDR1 SGHRS and CDR2 YFSETQ. The CDR3 runs 14 residues. V was clipped by 0 bases and J by 4 bases, with 10 bases between them. The DNA for the CDR3 is TGCGCCAGCAGCTTGGATACAGTAGGAGAGACCCAGTACTTC. Residues: CASSLDTVGETQYF.

This clonotype was seen repeatedly, ten times or more. The rearrangement links TRBV20-1 to TRBJ2-7; either TRBD1 or TRBD2 may fit D (5 bases each). CDR1 and CDR2 from the germline V gene are DFQATT and SNEGSKA (reference sequence). The CDR3 covers 18 residues. Trimming shortened V by 0 bases and J by 7 bases, and 28 bases separated the two germline ends. CDR3 region: CSARELTPRDRVGWEQYF. CDR3 in DNA: TGCAGTGCTAGAGAATTAACTCCCCGGGACCGGGTCGGGTGGGAGCAGTACTTC.

The V call is TRBV20-1, the J call TRBJ2-1; 9 nucleotides align to TRBD2. J was trimmed by 3 bases and V by 7 bases; bases with no gene match: 4. Germline values: CDR1 DFQATT, CDR2 SNEGSKA (reference sequence). The length of the CDR3 is 13 residues. CDR3 nucleotides: TGCAGTGTGCTAGCGGGGAACTACAATGAGCAGTTCTTC. Residues: CSVLAGNYNEQFF.